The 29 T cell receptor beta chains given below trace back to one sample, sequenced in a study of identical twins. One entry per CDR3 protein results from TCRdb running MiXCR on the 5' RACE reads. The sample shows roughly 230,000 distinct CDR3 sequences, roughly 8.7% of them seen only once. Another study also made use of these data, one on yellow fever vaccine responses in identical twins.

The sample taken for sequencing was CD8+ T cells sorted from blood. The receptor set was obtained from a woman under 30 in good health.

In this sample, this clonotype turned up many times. The CDR3 DNA reads as TGTGCCAGCTATACCTTTAATGGCTACACCTTC. It encodes CASYTFNGYTF. V usage is TRBV2 and J usage is TRBJ1-2; no definite D call. CDR3 size: 11 residues. Germline V gene sequence: CDR1 SNHLY, CDR2 FYNNEI. V was cut by 8 bases and J by 6 bases, with 10 bases left in between.

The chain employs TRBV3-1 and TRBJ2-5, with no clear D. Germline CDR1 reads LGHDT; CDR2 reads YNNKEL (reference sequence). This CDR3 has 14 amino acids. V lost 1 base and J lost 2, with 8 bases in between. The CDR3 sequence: CASSQVAPQETQYF. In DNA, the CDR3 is TGTGCCAGCAGCCAAGTGGCGCCACAAGAGACCCAGTACTTC.

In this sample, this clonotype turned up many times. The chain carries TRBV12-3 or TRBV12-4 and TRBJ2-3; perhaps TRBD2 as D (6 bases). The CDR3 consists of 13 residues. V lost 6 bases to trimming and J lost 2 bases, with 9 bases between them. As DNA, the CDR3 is TGTGCCAGCAGCGGGGGATACACAGATACGCAGTATTTT. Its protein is CASSGGYTDTQYF.

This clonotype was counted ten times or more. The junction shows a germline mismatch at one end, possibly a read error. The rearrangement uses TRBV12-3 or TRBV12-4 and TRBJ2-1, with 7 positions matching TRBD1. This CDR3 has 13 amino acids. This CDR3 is CASSYADRDSRLF. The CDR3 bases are TGTGCCAGCAGTTACGCTGACCGGGACAGCAGGCTCTTC.

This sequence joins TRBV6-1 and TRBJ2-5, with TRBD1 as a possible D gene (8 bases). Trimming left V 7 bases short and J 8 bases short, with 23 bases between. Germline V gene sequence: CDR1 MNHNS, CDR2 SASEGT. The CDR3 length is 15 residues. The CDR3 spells CASKAGTGWEGTQYF. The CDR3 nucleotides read TGTGCCAGCAAAGCCGGGACAGGATGGGAGGGAACCCAGTACTTC.

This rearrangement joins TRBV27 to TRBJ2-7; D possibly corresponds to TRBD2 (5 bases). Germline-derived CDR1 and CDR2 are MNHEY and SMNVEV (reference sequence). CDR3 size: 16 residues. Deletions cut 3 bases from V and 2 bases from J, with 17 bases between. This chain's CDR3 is CASSFTVTKLAYEQYF. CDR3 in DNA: TGTGCCAGCAGTTTCACTGTAACTAAACTAGCCTACGAGCAGTACTTC.

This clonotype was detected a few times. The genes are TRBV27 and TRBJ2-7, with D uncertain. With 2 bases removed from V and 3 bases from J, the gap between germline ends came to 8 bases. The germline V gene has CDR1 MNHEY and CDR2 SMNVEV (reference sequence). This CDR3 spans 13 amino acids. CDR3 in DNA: TGTGCCAGCAGTTTAGCTGTTGACTACGAGCAGTACTTC. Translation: CASSLAVDYEQYF.

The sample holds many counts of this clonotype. In DNA, the CDR3 is TGTGCCAGCAGTATTTCCCAGGCGAGGCAGCCCCAGCATTTT. This encodes CASSISQARQPQHF. The rearrangement joins TRBV12-3 or TRBV12-4 to TRBJ1-5; D is ambiguous. The CDR3 extends over 14 amino acids. With 5 bases removed from V and 7 bases from J, the gap between germline ends came to 15 bases.

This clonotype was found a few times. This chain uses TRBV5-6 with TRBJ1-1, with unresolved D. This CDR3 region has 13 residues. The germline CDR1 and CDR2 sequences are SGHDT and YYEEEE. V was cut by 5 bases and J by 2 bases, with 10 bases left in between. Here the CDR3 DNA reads TGTGCCAGCAGTTTACACGTTAACACTGAAGCTTTCTTT. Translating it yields CASSLHVNTEAFF.

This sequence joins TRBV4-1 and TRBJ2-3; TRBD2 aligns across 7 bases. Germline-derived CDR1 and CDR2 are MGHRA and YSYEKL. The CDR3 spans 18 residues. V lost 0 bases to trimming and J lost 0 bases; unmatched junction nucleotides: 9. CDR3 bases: TGCGCCAGCAGCCAAGAAGTGGGAGGGGTTCTTAGCACAGATACGCAGTATTTT. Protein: CASSQEVGGVLSTDTQYF.

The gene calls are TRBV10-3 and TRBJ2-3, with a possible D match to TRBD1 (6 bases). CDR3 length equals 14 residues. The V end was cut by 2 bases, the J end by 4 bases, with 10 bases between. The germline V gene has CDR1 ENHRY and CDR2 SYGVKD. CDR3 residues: CAISEGGFPDTQYF. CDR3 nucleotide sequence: TGTGCCATCAGTGAGGGGGGCTTCCCAGATACGCAGTATTTT.

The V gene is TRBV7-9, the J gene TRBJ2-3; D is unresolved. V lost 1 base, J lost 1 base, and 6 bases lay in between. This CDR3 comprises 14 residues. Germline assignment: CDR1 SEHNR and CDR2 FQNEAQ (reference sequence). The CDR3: CASSLVTGTDTQYF. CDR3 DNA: TGTGCCAGCAGCTTAGTAACAGGCACAGATACGCAGTATTTT.

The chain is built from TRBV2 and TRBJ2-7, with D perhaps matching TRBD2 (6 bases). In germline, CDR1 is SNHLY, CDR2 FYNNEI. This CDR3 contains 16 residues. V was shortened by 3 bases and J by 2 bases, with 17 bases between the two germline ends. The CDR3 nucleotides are TGTGCCAGCAGTGAGGGATTGAACGGGGGAACCTACGAGCAGTACTTC. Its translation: CASSEGLNGGTYEQYF.

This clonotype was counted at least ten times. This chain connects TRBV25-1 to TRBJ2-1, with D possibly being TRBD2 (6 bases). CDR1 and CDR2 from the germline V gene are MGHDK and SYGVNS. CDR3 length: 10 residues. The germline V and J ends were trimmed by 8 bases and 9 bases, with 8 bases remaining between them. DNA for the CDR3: TGTGCCAGCGGCGGGACTGAGCAGTTCTTC. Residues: CASGGTEQFF.

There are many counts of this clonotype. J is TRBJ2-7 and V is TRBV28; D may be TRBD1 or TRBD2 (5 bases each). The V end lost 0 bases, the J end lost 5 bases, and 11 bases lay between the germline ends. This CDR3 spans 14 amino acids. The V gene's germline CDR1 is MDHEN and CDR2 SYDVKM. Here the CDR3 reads CASSLWGRDDEQYF. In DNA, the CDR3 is TGTGCCAGCAGTTTATGGGGCAGGGACGACGAGCAGTACTTC.

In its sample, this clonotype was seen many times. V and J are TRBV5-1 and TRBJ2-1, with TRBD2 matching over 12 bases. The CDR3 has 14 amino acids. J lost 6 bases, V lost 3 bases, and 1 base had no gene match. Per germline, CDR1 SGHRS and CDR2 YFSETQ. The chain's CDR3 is CASSSSGGANEQFF. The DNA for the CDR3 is TGCGCCAGCAGCTCTAGCGGGGGGGCCAATGAGCAGTTCTTC. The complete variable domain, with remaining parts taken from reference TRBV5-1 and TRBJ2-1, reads KAGVTQTPRYLIKTRGQQVTLSCSPISGHRSVSWYQQTPGQGLQFLFEYFSETQRNKGNFPGRFSGRQFSNSRSEMNVSTLELGDSALYLCASSSSGGANEQFFGPGTRLTVL.

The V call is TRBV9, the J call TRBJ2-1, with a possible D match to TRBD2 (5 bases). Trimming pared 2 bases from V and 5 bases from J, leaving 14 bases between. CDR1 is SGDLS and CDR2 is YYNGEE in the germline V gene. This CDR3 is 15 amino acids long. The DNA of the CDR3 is TGTGCCAGCAGCGTTCTAAACAACGGGAACAATGAGCAGTTCTTC. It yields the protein CASSVLNNGNNEQFF.

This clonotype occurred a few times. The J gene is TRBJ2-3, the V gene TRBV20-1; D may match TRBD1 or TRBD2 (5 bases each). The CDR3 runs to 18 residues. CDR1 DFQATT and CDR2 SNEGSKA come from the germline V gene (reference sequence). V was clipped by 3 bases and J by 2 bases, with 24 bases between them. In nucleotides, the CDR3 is TGCAGTGCTAGGGTTCCGTTCGGGGCCGAGGCCCACACAGATACGCAGTATTTT. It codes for CSARVPFGAEAHTDTQYF.

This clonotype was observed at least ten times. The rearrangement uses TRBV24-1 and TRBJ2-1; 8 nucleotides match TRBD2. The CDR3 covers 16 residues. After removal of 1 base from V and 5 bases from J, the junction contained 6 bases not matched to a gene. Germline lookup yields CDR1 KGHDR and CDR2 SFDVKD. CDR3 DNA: TGTGCCACCAGTGATTTAGCGGGAGCGGGAAACAATGAGCAGTTCTTC. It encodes CATSDLAGAGNNEQFF.

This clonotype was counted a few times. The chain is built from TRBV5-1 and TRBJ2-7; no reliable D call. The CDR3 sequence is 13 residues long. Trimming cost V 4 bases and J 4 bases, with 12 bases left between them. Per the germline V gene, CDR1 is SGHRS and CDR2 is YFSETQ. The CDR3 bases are TGCGCCAGCAGCCCCGACTTGCGTTACGAGCAGTACTTC. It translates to CASSPDLRYEQYF.

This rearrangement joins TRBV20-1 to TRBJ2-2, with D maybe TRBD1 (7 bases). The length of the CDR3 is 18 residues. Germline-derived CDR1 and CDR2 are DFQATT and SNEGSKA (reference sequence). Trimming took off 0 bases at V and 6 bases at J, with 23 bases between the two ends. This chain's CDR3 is CSARDHMETGTPPGELFF. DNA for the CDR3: TGCAGTGCTAGAGATCATATGGAGACAGGGACTCCACCCGGGGAGCTGTTTTTT.

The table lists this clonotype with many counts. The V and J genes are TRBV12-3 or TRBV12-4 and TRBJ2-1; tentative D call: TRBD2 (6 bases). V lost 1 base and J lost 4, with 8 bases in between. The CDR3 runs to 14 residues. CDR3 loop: CASSLVGGYNEQFF. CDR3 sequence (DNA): TGTGCCAGCAGTTTAGTGGGGGGTTACAATGAGCAGTTCTTC.

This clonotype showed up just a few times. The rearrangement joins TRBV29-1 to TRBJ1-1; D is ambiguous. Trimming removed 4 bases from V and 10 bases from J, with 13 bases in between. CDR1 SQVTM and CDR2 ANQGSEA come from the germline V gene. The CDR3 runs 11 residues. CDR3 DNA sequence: TGCAGCGTTGCACAGTCCTTAGGAGCTTTCTTT. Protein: CSVAQSLGAFF.

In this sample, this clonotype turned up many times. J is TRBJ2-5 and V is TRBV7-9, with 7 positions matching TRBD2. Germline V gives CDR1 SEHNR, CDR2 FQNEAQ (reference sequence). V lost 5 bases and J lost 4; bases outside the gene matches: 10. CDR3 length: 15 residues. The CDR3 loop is CASSPSPPSGETQYF. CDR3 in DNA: TGTGCCAGCAGCCCAAGCCCCCCTAGCGGAGAGACCCAGTACTTC.

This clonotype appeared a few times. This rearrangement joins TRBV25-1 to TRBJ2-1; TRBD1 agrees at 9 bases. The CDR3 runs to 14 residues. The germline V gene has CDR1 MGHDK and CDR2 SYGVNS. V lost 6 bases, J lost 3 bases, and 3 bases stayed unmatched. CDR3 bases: TGTGCCAGCAGCTGGACAGGGGTCTACAATGAGCAGTTCTTC. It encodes CASSWTGVYNEQFF.

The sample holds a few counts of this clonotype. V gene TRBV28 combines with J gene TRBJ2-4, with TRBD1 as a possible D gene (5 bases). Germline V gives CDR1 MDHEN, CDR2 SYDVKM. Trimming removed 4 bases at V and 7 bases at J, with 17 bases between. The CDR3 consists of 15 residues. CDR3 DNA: TGTGCCAGCAGTTCTCTCGACAGTCCCATTAACATTCAGTACTTC. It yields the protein CASSSLDSPINIQYF.

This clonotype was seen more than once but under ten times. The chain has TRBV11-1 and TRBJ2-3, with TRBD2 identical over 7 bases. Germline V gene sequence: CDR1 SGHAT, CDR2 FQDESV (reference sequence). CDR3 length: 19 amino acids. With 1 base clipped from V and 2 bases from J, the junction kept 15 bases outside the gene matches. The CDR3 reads CASSLDVLGRPISTDTQYF. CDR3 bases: TGTGCCAGCAGCTTAGACGTCCTCGGGAGGCCCATCTCCACAGATACGCAGTATTTT.

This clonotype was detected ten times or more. The CDR3 protein is CASSYFAGWTDTQYF. CDR3 nucleotides: TGTGCCAGCAGTTACTTTGCAGGGTGGACAGATACGCAGTATTTT. The rearrangement joins TRBV6-5 to TRBJ2-3; weak D call: TRBD1 (5 bases). CDR1 and CDR2 from the germline V gene are MNHEY and SVGAGI. This CDR3 has 15 amino acids. V lost 1 base and J 3 bases, leaving 11 bases between the germline ends.

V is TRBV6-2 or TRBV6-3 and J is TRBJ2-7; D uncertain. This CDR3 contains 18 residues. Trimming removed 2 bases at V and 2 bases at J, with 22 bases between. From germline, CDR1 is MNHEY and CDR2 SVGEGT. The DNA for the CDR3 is TGTGCCAGCAGTTACAGGAATGAACCAATTCTTTTGACCTACGAGCAGTACTTC. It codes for CASSYRNEPILLTYEQYF.